One and the same sample provided the 7 T cell receptor beta chains below, sequenced in a study of control samples from healthy donors and cancer patients. Libraries were prepared by immunoSEQ multiplex PCR; TCRdb keeps only in-frame clonotypes and omits some of them. This table has approximately 85,000 clones, roughly 89% appearing once. The sample was blood. Receptors originate from a woman aged 55-70 years in good health.

The genes are TRBV28 and TRBJ1-5; 10 bases agree with TRBD1. Germline V gene sequence: CDR1 MDHEN, CDR2 SYDVKM. This CDR3 region has 16 residues. V dropped 6 bases and J dropped 3; count of bases not matched to a gene: 8. The CDR3 here is CASRKPGQGFNQPQHF. In DNA form, the CDR3 reads TGTGCCAGCAGGAAACCGGGACAGGGGTTCAATCAGCCCCAGCATTTT.

This clone was counted only a few times. The chain couples TRBV4-1 to TRBJ1-1; D unresolved. The V gene lost 2 bases and the J gene lost 5 bases, with 9 bases spanning the gap. This CDR3 spans 13 amino acids. Germline loops: CDR1 MGHRA, CDR2 YSYEKL. CDR3 sequence reads: CASSQNLDTEAFF. The DNA of the CDR3 is TGCGCCAGCAGCCAAAACCTCGATACTGAAGCTTTCTTT.

The rearrangement uses TRBV4-3 and TRBJ2-7; 7 bases are shared with TRBD1. The V segment lost 3 bases and the J segment 4 bases; nucleotides outside the gene matches: 9. Germline loops: CDR1 LGHNA, CDR2 YSLEER. The CDR3 spans 15 residues. CDR3 DNA: TGCGCCAGCAGCCAGGCCGGACAGGAATCATACGAGCAGTACTTC. Amino acid sequence: CASSQAGQESYEQYF.

V gene TRBV27 combines with J gene TRBJ1-1, with D unclear. Germline V gene lookup returns CDR1 MNHEY and CDR2 SMNVEV (reference sequence). V dropped 2 bases and J dropped 9 bases, with 13 bases sitting between them. This CDR3 is 13 amino acids long. The DNA for the CDR3 is TGTGCCAGCAGTTTAATCCCGGGGTATCAAGCTTTCTTT. Amino acid sequence: CASSLIPGYQAFF.

The chain carries TRBV5-1 and TRBJ2-1; 8 nucleotides align to TRBD2. Looked up from germline, CDR1 is SGHRS and CDR2 is YFSETQ. V shed 3 bases and J 9 bases; nucleotides not matched to a gene: 8. The CDR3 spans 14 residues. The CDR3 DNA is TGCGCCAGCAGCTCCTCGACTAGCGCAAGTGAGCAGTTCTTC. Protein sequence: CASSSSTSASEQFF.

CDR3 sequence: CASRDRDQFTDTQYF. The CDR3 DNA sequence: TGTGCCAGCAGGGATCGGGACCAATTCACAGATACGCAGTATTTT. V and J are TRBV5-4 and TRBJ2-3, with D perhaps TRBD1 or TRBD2 (5 bases each). Germline-derived CDR1 and CDR2 are SGHNT and YYREEE (reference sequence). With 5 bases removed from V and 2 bases from J, the gap between germline ends came to 15 bases. This CDR3 has 15 amino acids.

The chain combines TRBV5-1 with TRBJ2-2, with TRBD2 matching 8 bases. V was clipped by 2 bases and J by 6 bases; unmatched bases: 9. CDR1 SGHRS and CDR2 YFSETQ come from the germline V gene. This CDR3 is 16 amino acids long. The DNA of the CDR3 is TGCGCCAGCAGCTTCACGGGAGGGATACCCGCCGGGGAGCTGTTTTTT. Its translation is CASSFTGGIPAGELFF.